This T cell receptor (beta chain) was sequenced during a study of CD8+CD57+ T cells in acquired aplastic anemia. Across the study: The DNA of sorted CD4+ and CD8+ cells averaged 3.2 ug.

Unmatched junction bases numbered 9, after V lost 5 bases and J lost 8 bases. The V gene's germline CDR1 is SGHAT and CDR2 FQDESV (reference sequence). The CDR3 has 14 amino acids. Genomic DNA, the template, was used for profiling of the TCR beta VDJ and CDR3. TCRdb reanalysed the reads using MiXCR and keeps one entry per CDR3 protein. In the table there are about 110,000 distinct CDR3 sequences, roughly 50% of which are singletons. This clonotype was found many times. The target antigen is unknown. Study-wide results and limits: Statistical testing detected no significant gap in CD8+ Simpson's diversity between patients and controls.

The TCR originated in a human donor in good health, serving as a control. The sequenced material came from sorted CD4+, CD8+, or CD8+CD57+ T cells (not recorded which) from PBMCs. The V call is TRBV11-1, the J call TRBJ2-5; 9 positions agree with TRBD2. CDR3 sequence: CASSPWGLAGTQYF. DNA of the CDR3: TGTGCCAGCAGCCCATGGGGGCTAGCGGGAACCCAGTACTTC.